This T cell receptor (beta chain) comes out of a study of preoperative IRX-2 immunotherapy in early breast cancer (dated by TCRdb to between 2018 and 2021). The method was the immunoSEQ multiplex PCR assay. Entries here come from immuneACCESS through TCRdb and include only in-frame sequences with V and J called. Some clones fail to appear in such tables; in the studies checked, an unresolved V gene covers under half of the shortfall, and the cause of the remainder is unknown. The sample yields roughly 93,000 clones; roughly 89% were counted once. The ten largest clones represent about 2% of the sample. This specimen's treatment or condition label, interpreted: preoperative locoregional IRX-2 cytokine immunotherapy. The samples were obtained from a phase Ib study in which preoperative, locoregional IRX-2 cytokine immunotherapy intended to prime immune responses was tested. Patients with early-stage breast cancer who were given IRX-2 before surgery served as donors.

This clone was picked up a small number of times. The antigen it binds to is not known. The input lacks base qualities; no much larger clone sits a single base away. Germline trimming: 6 bases from V, 6 bases from J; junction bases outside gene matches: 10. Including cysteine and phenylalanine, the CDR3 has 15 amino acids. CDR3 DNA only is kept here, 45 bases in frame from base 1. CDR1 and CDR2 (LNHDA, SQIVND) derive from the germline V gene (reference sequence). The receptor chain draws on TRBV19 and TRBJ2-1, with 8 central nucleotides matching TRBD2. The material sequenced was tumor tissue, taken after IRX-2 immunotherapy. The sequence was collected from a human donor with breast cancer. This receptor has the CDR3 CASRPSGTRGNEQFF. The nucleotide sequence reads as follows: TGTGCCAGTAGACCATCGGGGACTAGAGGCAATGAGCAGTTCTTC.